This T cell receptor beta chain appears in the sequencing data of a study of patients and donors after allogeneic stem cell transplantation. This clonotype was counted only a few times. Via MiXCR, TCRdb re-called the RT-PCR reads, giving one row per CDR3 protein. The repertoire holds 900 or so distinct CDR3 sequences, about a quarter seen once, with almost 70% in the top ten. Between the trimmed V and J ends, which lost 2 bases and 1 base, there was a span of 6 bases. CDR3 size: 14 residues. Germline assignment: CDR1 SNHLY and CDR2 FYNNEI. The sample taken for sequencing was blood, either unsorted or a sorted T cell fraction (not recorded which). This sequence originates from a human donor who was either an allogeneic HSCT recipient or a stem cell or donor lymphocyte infusion donor (not recorded which). It is not recorded whose cells these are; they may come from a transplant donor. The chain employs TRBV2 and TRBJ1-5; D remains unclear. CDR3 sequence (DNA): TGTGCCAGCAGTGAACCCGCCAGCAATCAGCCCCAGCATTTT. Its translation is CASSEPASNQPQHF. Combining the CDR3 with reference TRBV2 and TRBJ1-5 gives the whole variable domain EPEVTQTPSHQVTQMGQEVILRCVPISNHLYFYWYRQILGQKVEFLVSFYNNEISEKSEIFDDQFSVERPDGSNFTLKIRSTKLEDSAMYFCASSEPASNQPQHFGDGTRLSIL.